This T cell receptor (beta chain) was retrieved from a study of blood T cell repertoires in COVID-19. Sequenced by immunoSEQ multiplex PCR; TCRdb stores in-frame clones only, minus some. This table has fewer than 400,000 clones, roughly nine tenths appearing once. What was sequenced was PBMCs or T cells enriched from blood (not recorded which). The receptor comes from a woman aged 25 to 39 who had recovered from COVID-19.

The CDR3, as DNA: TGCGCCAGCAGCTTCGCAACTAATGAAAAACTGTTTTTT. Protein product: CASSFATNEKLFF. V usage is TRBV5-1 and J usage is TRBJ1-4, with D uncertain. The germline CDR1 and CDR2 sequences are SGHRS and YFSETQ. Between the trimmed V and J ends, which lost 2 bases and 0 bases, there was a span of 2 bases. This CDR3 has 13 residues.